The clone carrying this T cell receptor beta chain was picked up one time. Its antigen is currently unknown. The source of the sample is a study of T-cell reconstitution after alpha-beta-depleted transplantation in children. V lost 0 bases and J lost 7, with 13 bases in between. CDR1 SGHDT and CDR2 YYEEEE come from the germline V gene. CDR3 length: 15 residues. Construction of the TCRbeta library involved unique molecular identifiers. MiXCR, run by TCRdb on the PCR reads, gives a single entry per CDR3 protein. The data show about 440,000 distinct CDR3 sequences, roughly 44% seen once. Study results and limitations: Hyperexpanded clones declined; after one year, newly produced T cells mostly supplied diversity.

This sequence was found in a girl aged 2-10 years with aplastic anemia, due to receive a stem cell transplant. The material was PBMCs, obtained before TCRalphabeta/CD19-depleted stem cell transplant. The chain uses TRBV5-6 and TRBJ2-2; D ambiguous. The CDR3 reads CASSLEPSSGGELFF. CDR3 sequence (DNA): TGTGCCAGCAGCTTGGAACCCTCGTCGGGCGGGGAGCTGTTTTTT. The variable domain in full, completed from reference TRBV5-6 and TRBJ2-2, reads DAGVTQSPTHLIKTRGQQVTLRCSPKSGHDTVSWYQQALGQGPQFIFQYYEEEERQRGNFPDRFSGHQFPNYSSELNVNALLLGDSALYLCASSLEPSSGGELFFGEGSRLTVL.